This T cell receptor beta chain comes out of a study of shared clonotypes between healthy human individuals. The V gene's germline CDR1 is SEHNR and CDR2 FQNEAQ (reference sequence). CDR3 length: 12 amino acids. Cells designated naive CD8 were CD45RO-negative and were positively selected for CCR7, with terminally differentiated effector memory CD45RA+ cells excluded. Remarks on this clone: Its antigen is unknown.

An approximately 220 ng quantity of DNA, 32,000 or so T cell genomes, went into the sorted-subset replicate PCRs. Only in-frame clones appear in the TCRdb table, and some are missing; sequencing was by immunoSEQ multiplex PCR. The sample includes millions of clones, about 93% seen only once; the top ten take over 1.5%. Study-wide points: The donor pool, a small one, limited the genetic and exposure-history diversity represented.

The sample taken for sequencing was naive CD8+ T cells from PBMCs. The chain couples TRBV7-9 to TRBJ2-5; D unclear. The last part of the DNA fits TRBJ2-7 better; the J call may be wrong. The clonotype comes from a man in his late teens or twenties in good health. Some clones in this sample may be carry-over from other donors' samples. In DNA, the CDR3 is TGTGCCAGCAGCTTAGTGGCAGACGAGCAGTACTTC. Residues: CASSLVADEQYF.